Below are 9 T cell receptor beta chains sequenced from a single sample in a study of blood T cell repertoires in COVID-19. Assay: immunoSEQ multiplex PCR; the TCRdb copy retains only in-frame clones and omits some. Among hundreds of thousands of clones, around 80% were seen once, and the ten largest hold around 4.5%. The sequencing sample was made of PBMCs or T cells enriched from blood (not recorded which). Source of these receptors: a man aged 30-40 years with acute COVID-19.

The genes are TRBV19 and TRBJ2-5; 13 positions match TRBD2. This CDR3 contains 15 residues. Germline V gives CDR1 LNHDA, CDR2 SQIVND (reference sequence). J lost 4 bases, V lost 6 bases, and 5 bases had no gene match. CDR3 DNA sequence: TGTGCCAGTAGGCGACTAGCGGGGGGAAGAGAGACCCAGTACTTC. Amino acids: CASRRLAGGRETQYF.

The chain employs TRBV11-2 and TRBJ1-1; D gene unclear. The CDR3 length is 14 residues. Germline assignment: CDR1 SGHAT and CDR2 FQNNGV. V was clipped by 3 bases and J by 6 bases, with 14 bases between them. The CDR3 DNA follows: TGTGCCAGCAGCTTCTACACCAGGCGGGCTGAAGCTTTCTTT. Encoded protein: CASSFYTRRAEAFF.

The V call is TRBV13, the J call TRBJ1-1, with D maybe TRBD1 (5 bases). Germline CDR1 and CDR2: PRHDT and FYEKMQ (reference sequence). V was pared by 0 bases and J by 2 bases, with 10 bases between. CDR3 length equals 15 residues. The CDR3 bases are TGTGCCAGCAGCTTAGGGGCGGGGCCAAACACTGAAGCTTTCTTT. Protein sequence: CASSLGAGPNTEAFF. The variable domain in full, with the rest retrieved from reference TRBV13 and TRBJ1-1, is AAGVIQSPRHLIKEKRETATLKCYPIPRHDTVYWYQQGPGQDPQFLISFYEKMQSDKGSIPDRFSAQQFSDYHSELNMSSLELGDSALYFCASSLGAGPNTEAFFGQGTRLTVV.

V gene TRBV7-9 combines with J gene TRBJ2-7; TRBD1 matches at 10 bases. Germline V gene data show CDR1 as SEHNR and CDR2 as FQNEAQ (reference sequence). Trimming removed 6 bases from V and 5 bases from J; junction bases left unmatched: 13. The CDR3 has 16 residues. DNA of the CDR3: TGTGCCAGCAGAGCGCCCGGGACAGGGGTATTCGACGAGCAGTACTTC. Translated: CASRAPGTGVFDEQYF.

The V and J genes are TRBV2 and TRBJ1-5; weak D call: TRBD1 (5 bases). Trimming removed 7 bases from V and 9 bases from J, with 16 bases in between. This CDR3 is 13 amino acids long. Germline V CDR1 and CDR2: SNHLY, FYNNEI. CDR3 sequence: CASKVGRDRPQHF. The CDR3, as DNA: TGTGCCAGCAAAGTGGGGCGAGACCGGCCCCAGCATTTT.

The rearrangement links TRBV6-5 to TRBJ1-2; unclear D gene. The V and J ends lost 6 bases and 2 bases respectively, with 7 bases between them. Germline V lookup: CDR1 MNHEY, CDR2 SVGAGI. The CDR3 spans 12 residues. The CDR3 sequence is CASSPQNYGYTF. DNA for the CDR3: TGTGCCAGCAGCCCACAGAACTATGGCTACACCTTC.

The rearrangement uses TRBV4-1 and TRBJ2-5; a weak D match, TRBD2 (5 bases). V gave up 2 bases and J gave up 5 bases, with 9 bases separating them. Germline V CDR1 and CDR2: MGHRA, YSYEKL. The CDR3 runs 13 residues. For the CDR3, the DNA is TGCGCCAGCAGCCAATGGAGGACGGAGACCCAGTACTTC. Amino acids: CASSQWRTETQYF.

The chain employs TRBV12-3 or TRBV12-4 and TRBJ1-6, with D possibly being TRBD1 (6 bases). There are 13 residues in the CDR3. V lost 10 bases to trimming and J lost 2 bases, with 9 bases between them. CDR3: CATRTAYNSPLHF. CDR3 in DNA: TGTGCCACCAGGACAGCCTATAATTCACCCCTCCACTTT.

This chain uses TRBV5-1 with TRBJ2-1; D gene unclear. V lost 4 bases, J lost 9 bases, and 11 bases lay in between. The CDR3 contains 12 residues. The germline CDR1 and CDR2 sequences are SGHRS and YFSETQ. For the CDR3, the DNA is TGCGCCAGCAGCAAAGCCGGGTCTGAGCAGTTCTTC. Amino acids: CASSKAGSEQFF.